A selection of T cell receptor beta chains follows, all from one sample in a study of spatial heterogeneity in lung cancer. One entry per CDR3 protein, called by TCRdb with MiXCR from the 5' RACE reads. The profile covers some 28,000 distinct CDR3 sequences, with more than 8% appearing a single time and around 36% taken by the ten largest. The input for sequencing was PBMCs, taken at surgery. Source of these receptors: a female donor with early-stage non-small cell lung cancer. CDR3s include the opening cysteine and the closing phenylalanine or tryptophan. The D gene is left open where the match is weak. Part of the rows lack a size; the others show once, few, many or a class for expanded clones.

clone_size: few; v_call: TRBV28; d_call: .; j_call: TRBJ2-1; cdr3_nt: TGTGCCAGCAGTATTGACTCCCTAAGAGGCAATGAGCAGTTCTTC; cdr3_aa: CASSIDSLRGNEQFF
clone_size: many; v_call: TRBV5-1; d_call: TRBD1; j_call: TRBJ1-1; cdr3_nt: TGCGCCAGCAGCCTCTGGACAGGGGTTGCTGAAGCTTTCTTT; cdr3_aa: CASSLWTGVAEAFF
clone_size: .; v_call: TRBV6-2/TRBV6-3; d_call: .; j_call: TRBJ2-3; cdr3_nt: TGTGCCAGCAGTCCCCTGAGGGGGAGGTCCACAGATACGCAGTATTTT; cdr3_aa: CASSPLRGRSTDTQYF
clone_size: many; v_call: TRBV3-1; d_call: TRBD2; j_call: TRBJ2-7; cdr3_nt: TGTGCCAGCAGTCTAGGACTAGCGGGACCTTACGAGCAGTACTTC; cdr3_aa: CASSLGLAGPYEQYF
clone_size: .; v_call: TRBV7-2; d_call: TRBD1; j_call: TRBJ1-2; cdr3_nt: TGTGCCAGCAGCTTAAGTTCAGACAGGGGGCTTCACAATGGCTACACCTTC; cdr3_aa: CASSLSSDRGLHNGYTF
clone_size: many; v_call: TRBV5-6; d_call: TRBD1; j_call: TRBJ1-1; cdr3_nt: TGTGCCAGCAGCAGACAGGGGCGCACTGAAGCTTTCTTT; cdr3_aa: CASSRQGRTEAFF
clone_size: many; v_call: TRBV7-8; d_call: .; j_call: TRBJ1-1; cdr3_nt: TGTGCCAGCAGCTTAGGGATGGCAGGGTCGAACACTGAAGCTTTCTTT; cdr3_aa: CASSLGMAGSNTEAFF
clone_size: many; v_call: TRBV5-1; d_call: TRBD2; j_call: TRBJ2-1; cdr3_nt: TGCGCCAGCAGTAGCGGGAGCCCCATCTACAATGAGCAGTTCTTC; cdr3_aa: CASSSGSPIYNEQFF
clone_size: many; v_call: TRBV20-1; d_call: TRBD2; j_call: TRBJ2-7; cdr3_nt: TGCAGTGCTCCAGGGGTAGCGGGAGTGGCCGAGCAGTACTTC; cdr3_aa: CSAPGVAGVAEQYF
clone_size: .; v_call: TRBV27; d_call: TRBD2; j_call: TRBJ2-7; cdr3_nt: TGTGCCACCGGGGATAGCGGGAGGGTAAACGAGCAGTACTTC; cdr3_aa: CATGDSGRVNEQYF
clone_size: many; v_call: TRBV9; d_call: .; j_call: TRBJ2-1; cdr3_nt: TGTGCCAGCAGCGTAGGTAGCGGCGAAGGGAATGAGCAGTTCTTC; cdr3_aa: CASSVGSGEGNEQFF
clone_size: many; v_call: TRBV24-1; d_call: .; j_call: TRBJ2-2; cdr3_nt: TGTGCCACCAGTGATTTTCGGCGCACCGGGGAGCTGTTTTTT; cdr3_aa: CATSDFRRTGELFF
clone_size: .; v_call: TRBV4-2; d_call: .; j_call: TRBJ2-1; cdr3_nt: TGTGCCAGCAGCCAAGATCATCAGGAGTACAATGAGCAGTTCTTC; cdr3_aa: CASSQDHQEYNEQFF
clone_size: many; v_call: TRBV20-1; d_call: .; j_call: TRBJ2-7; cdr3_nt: TGCAGTGCTGTAGCGGAGAGCTCCTACGAGCAGTACTTC; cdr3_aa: CSAVAESSYEQYF
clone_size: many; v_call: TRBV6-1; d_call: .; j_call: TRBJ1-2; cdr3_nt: TGTGCCAGCAGTGAAACAGGGCTGGGTGGCTACACCTTC; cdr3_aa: CASSETGLGGYTF
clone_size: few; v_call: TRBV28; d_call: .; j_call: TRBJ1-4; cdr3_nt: TGTGCCAGCAAGATGGGATCTGAAAAACTGTTTTTT; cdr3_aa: CASKMGSEKLFF
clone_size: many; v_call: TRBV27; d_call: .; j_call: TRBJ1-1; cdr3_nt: TGTGCCAGCAGTTTGGGATTGGCGGACACTGAAGCTTTCTTT; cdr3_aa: CASSLGLADTEAFF
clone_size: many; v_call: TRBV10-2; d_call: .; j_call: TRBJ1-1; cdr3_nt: TGCGCCAGCATGGGGGTCAATATCCAACAAACGAACACTGAAGCTTTCTTT; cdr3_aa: CASMGVNIQQTNTEAFF
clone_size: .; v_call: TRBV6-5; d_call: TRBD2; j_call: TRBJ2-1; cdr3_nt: TGTGCCAGCAGTTACTCTAAATTAGCTAGCGGGACGGTTTTGGTTAATGAGCAGTTCTTC; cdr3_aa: CASSYSKLASGTVLVNEQFF
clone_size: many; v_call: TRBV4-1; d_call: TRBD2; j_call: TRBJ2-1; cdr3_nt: TGCGCCAGCAGCCTTGGGGGGGGAACCTACAATGAGCAGTTCTTC; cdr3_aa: CASSLGGGTYNEQFF
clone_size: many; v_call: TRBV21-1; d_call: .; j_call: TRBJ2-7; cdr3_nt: TGTGCCAGCAGCAGAGGACTAGCGGGAGCCTGCTCCTACGAGCAGTACTTC; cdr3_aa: CASSRGLAGACSYEQYF
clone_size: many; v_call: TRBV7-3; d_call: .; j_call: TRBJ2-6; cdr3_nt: TGTGCCAGCAGCCAGGGCAGGGGCATCCCCCCGCGGGCCAACGTCCTGACTTTC; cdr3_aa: CASSQGRGIPPRANVLTF
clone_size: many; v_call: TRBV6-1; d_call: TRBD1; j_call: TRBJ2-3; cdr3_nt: TGTGCCAGCAGCTCCCGACAGGGACAGCCAGATACGCAGTATTTT; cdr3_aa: CASSSRQGQPDTQYF